Shown below are 7 T cell receptor beta chains from a single sample sequenced in a study of cytomegalovirus exposure and HLA in healthy donors. PCR primers comprised 60 Vbeta and 13 Jbeta primers. Using immunoSEQ multiplex PCR, the repertoire was profiled, and TCRdb retains in-frame clones only, with some absent. Found here are some 140,000 clones, around 75% of them singletons; the top ten hold about 8.3%. Sequences were obtained from PBMCs. The receptors here all came from a man aged 25-45 years in good health and CMV-seropositive.

In its sample, this clone was seen once. The genes are TRBV7-2 and TRBJ2-5, with D possibly TRBD2 on 6 matching bases. Deletions cut 1 base from V and 4 bases from J, with 7 bases between. The CDR3 extends over 13 amino acids. Germline values: CDR1 SGHTA, CDR2 FQGNSA. CDR3 region: CASSLVGGETQYF. The DNA for the CDR3 is TGTGCCAGCAGCTTAGTCGGGGGAGAGACCCAGTACTTC.

This sequence joins TRBV29-1 and TRBJ1-1; a possible D gene is TRBD1 (5 bases). Germline values: CDR1 SQVTM, CDR2 ANQGSEA. Trimming cost V 4 bases and J 2 bases, with 11 bases left between them. This CDR3 has 13 amino acids. CDR3 nucleotides: TGCAGCGTTGTGGGGGGGAAAAACACTGAAGCTTTCTTT. This translates into CSVVGGKNTEAFF.

The rearrangement uses TRBV4-2 and TRBJ2-2; the match to TRBD1 covers 8 bases. Germline trimming cut 4 bases from V and 3 bases from J; bases unmatched to any gene: 4. The germline gives CDR1 LGHNA, CDR2 YNFKEQ. The CDR3 is made up of 15 amino acids. Here the CDR3 DNA reads TGTGCCAGCAGCCCCAGGGGGCTCGACACCGGGGAGCTGTTTTTT. Amino acids: CASSPRGLDTGELFF.

This chain joins TRBV4-3 and TRBJ2-3, with 9 bases matching TRBD2. The CDR3 spans 17 residues. The junction had 10 bases not matched to a gene; V was cut back by 0 bases and J by 6 bases. The germline gives CDR1 LGHNA, CDR2 YSLEER. The CDR3 region has the DNA TGCGCCAGCAGCCAAGATGTTTGGGCGGGGGGGCAGGATACGCAGTATTTT. Residues: CASSQDVWAGGQDTQYF.

The chain is built from TRBV4-3 and TRBJ1-1; TRBD1 might be the D (6 bases). Trimming removed 3 bases at V and 6 bases at J, with 11 bases between. This CDR3 is built from 13 residues. Germline V gene sequence: CDR1 LGHNA, CDR2 YSLEER. The CDR3 is CASSHTGMPEAFF. The DNA of the CDR3 is TGCGCCAGCAGCCATACAGGGATGCCTGAAGCTTTCTTT.

Comment on this clone: Additional DNA sequences in this sample encode the identical CDR3. The CDR3 reads CASSLGGGTYEQYF. For the CDR3, the DNA is TGTGCCAGCAGTTTGGGCGGGGGTACCTACGAGCAGTACTTC. The chain is built from TRBV28 and TRBJ2-7, with 7 bases lining up with TRBD2. Germline V CDR1 and CDR2: MDHEN, SYDVKM. The CDR3 runs 14 residues. V was clipped by 3 bases and J by 2 bases; unmatched bases: 4.

The rearrangement uses TRBV5-1 and TRBJ2-3, with 13 positions matching TRBD2. The junction had 2 bases not matched to a gene; V was cut back by 4 bases and J by 0 bases. Germline CDR1 SGHRS, CDR2 YFSETQ. CDR3 size: 16 residues. In DNA form, the CDR3 reads TGCGCCAGCAGCCCGGGACTAGCGGGGAGCACAGATACGCAGTATTTT. Encoded protein: CASSPGLAGSTDTQYF. Drawing the rest from reference TRBV5-1 and TRBJ2-3, the complete variable domain is KAGVTQTPRYLIKTRGQQVTLSCSPISGHRSVSWYQQTPGQGLQFLFEYFSETQRNKGNFPGRFSGRQFSNSRSEMNVSTLELGDSALYLCASSPGLAGSTDTQYFGPGTRLTVL.